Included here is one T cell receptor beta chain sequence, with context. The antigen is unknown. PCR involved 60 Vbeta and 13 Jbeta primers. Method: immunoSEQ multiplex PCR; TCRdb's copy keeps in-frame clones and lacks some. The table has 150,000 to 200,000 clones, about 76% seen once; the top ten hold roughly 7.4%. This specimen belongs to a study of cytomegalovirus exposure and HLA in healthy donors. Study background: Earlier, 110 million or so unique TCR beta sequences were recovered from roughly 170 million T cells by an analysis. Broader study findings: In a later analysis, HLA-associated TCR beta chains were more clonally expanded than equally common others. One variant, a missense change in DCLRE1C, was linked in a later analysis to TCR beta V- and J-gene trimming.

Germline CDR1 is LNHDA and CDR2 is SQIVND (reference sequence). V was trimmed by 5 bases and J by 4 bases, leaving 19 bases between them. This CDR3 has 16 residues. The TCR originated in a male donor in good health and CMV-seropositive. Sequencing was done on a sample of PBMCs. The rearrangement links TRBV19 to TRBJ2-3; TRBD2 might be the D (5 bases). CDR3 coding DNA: TGTGCCAGTAGTCCCCTCCGGGAAAACCCTCCAGATACGCAGTATTTT. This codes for CASSPLRENPPDTQYF. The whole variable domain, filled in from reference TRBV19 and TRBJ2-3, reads DGGITQSPKYLFRKEGQNVTLSCEQNLNHDAMYWYRQDPGQGLRLIYYSQIVNDFQKGDIAEGYSVSREKKESFPLTVTSAQKNPTAFYLCASSPLRENPPDTQYFGPGTRLTVL.